Sequencing of this TCR beta chain was carried out in a study of Ad26.COV2.S vaccination and SARS-CoV-2 variants. General study points: The study found higher spike-specific TCR breadth in vaccine than placebo recipients. Breadth of non-spike TCRs did not differ between vaccinees and placebo recipients. TCR breadth and depth analyses may have underestimated total T cell responses.

Of note for this clone: What it binds is not known.

Method: immunoSEQ multiplex PCR; TCRdb's copy keeps in-frame clones and lacks some. The sample lists 300,000 to 400,000 clones, around 83% seen once, with roughly 2.1% in the top ten. Sample treatment: 15 to 20 received Ad26.COV2.S at low or high dose, single or two shots; a few received placebo; per-sample allocation not given. Sampling took place 63 days after the first vaccine or placebo injection. Participants' vaccine, an Ad26 vector, delivered Wuhan-strain SARS-CoV-2 spike. Germline values: CDR1 SEHNR, CDR2 FQNEAQ (reference sequence). The length of the CDR3 is 16 residues. The trim removed 4 bases at V and 1 base at J, leaving 9 bases unmatched.

The V gene is TRBV7-9, the J gene TRBJ1-1; TRBD1 aligns across 7 bases. The sequencing used peripheral blood, collected in a trial of Ad26.COV2.S vaccine versus placebo. The TCR was taken from a person aged 18 to 65 who received the Ad26.COV2.S COVID-19 vaccine or a placebo. This CDR3 is CASSYRQGLPNTEAFF. The CDR3 DNA follows: TGTGCCAGCAGCTATCGACAGGGACTACCGAACACTGAAGCTTTCTTT.